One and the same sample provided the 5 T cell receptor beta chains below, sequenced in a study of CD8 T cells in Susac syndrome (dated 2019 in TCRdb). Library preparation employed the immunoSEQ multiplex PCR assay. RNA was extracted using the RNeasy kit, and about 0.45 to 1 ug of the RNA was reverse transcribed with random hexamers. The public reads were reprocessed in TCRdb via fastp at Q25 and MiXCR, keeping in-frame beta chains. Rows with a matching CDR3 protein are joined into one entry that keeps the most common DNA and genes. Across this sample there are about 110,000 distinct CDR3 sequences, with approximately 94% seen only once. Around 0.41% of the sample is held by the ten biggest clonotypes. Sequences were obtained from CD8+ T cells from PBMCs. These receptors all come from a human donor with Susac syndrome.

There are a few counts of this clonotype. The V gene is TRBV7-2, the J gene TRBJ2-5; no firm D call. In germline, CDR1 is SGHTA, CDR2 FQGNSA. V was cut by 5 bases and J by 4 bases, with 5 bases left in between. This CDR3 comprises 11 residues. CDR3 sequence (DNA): TGTGCCAGCAGCCCCGGAGAGACCCAGTACTTC. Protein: CASSPGETQYF.

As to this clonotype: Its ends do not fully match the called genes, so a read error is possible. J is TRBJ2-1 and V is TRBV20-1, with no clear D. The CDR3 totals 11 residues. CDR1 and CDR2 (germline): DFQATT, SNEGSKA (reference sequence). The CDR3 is CSAGDYNEQFF. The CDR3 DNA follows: TGCAGTGCTGGAGATTACAATGAGCAGTTCTTC.

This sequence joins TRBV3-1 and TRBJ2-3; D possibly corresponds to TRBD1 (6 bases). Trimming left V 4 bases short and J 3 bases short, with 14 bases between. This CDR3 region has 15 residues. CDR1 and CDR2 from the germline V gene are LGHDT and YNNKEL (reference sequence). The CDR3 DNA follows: TGTGCCAGCAGCCCAATACAGGGAACGACAGATACGCAGTATTTT. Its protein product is CASSPIQGTTDTQYF.

This chain's CDR3 is CASAAGYTDTQYF. CDR3 in DNA: TGTGCCAGCGCGGCAGGGTACACAGATACGCAGTATTTT. The chain employs TRBV12-3 or TRBV12-4 and TRBJ2-3, with D perhaps TRBD1 (5 bases). V shed 8 bases and J shed 2 bases, with 11 bases lying between them. There are 13 residues in the CDR3.

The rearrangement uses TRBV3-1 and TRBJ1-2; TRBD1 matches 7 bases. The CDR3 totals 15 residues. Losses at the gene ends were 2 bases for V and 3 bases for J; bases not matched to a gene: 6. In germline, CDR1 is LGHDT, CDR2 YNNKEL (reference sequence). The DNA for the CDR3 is TGTGCCAGCAGCCAACCCGACAGGGCCGACTATGGCTACACCTTC. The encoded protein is CASSQPDRADYGYTF.